Presented here are 3 T cell receptor beta chains from one specimen sequenced in a study of T cell repertoires in cytomegalovirus infection. Their cognate antigens are unknown. One entry per CDR3 protein, called by TCRdb with MiXCR from the reads. The data hold about 830,000 distinct CDR3 sequences, with about 30% observed a single time. The material sequenced was cultured CD8+ T cells from PBMCs, taken from culture after CMV antigen stimulation. These TCRs come from a human donor in good health (CMV status not recorded). Some clones in this sample may be carry-over from other donors' samples.

This clonotype was detected a few times. The chain joins TRBV7-6 to TRBJ2-7, with 10 bases matching TRBD1. Germline V gives CDR1 SGHVS, CDR2 FNYEAQ. The CDR3 consists of 20 residues. Trimming at V came to 0 bases and at J to 2 bases, leaving 16 bases not matched to a gene. CDR3 nucleotides: TGTGCCAGCAGCTTAGCGTTGGGGGACAGGGGACGAGGAGCTGCCTACGAGCAGTACTTC. It translates to CASSLALGDRGRGAAYEQYF.

This clonotype came up a few times. The V gene is TRBV7-3, the J gene TRBJ2-1; 10 bases line up with TRBD1. The CDR3 runs to 15 residues. Germline CDR1 SGHTA, CDR2 FQGTGA. The junction had 10 bases not matched to a gene; V was cut back by 6 bases and J by 8 bases. The CDR3 coding sequence is TGTGCCAGCAGTTGGACAGGGGGAGGGATCGATGAGCAGTTCTTC. As protein: CASSWTGGGIDEQFF.

The gene calls are TRBV6-2 or TRBV6-3 and TRBJ2-1; D might be TRBD2 (6 bases). V was shortened by 8 bases and J by 6 bases, with 17 bases between the two germline ends. The germline gives CDR1 MNHEY, CDR2 SVGEGT. CDR3 length equals 14 residues. The CDR3 is CASWAGRFRNEQFF. In DNA, the CDR3 is TGTGCCAGCTGGGCCGGGAGATTTCGCAATGAGCAGTTCTTC.